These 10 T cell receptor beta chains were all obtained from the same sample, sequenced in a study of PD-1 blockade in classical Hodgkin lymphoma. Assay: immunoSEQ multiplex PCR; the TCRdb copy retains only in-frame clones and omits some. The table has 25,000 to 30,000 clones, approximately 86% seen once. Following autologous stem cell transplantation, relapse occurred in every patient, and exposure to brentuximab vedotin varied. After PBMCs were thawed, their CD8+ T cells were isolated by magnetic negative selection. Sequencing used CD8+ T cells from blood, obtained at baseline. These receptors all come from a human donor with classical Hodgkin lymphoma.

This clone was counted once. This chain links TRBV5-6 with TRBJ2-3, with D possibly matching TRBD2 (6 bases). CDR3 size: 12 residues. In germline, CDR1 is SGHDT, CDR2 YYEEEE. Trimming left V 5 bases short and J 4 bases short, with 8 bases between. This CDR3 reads CASSRGSDTQYF. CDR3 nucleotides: TGTGCCAGCAGTCGGGGGTCAGATACGCAGTATTTT.

The CDR3 sequence is CASSIGRGEAFF. As DNA, the CDR3 is TGTGCCAGTAGTATCGGCAGGGGCGAAGCTTTCTTT. The V and J genes are TRBV19 and TRBJ1-1; possible D gene TRBD1, 6 bases. This CDR3 contains 12 residues. Trimming left V 3 bases short and J 8 bases short, with 10 bases between. Germline CDR1 LNHDA, CDR2 SQIVND (reference sequence). The entire variable domain, with the rest obtained from reference TRBV19 and TRBJ1-1, is as follows: DGGITQSPKYLFRKEGQNVTLSCEQNLNHDAMYWYRQDPGQGLRLIYYSQIVNDFQKGDIAEGYSVSREKKESFPLTVTSAQKNPTAFYLCASSIGRGEAFFGQGTRLTVV.

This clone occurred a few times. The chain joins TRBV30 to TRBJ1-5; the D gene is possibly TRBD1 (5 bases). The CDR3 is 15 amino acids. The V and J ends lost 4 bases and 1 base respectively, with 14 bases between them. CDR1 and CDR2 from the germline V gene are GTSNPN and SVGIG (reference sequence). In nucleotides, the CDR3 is TGTGCCTGGACCAGGGTCTGGATAAGCAATCAGCCCCAGCATTTT. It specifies CAWTRVWISNQPQHF.

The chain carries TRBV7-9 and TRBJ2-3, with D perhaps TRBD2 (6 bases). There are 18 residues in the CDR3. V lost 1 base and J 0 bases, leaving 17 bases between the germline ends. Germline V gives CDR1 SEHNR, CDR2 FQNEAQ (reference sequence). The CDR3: CASSLETWGGTSTDTQYF. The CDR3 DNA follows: TGTGCCAGCAGCTTAGAAACTTGGGGCGGGACTAGCACAGATACGCAGTATTTT.

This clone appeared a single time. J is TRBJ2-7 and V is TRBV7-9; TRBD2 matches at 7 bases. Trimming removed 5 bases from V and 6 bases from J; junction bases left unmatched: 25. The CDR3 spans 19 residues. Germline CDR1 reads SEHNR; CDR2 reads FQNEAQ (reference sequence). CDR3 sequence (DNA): TGTGCCAGCAGCCCCCGATCCCCTGGGGTAGCGGGTCATCTAATCGAGCAGTACTTC. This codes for CASSPRSPGVAGHLIEQYF.

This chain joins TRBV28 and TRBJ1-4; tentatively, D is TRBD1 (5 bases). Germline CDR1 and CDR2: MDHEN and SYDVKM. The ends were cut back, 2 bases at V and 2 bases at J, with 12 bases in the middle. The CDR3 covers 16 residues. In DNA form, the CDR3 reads TGTGCCAGCAGTTTAATGGGGGGAGGGACTAATGAAAAACTGTTTTTT. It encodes CASSLMGGGTNEKLFF.

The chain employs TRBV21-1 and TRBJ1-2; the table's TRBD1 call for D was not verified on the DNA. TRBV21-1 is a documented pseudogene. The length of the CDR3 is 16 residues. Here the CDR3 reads CASPEIGQLDNYGYTF. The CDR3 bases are TGTGCCAGCCCCGAAATTGGACAGCTAGATAACTATGGCTACACCTTC.

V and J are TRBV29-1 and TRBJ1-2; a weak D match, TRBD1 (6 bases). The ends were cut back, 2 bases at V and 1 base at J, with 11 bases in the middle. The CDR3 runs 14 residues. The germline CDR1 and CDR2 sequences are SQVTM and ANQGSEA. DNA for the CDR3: TGCAGCGTTGAACCCAGGGGACTTAACTATGGCTACACCTTC. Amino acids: CSVEPRGLNYGYTF.

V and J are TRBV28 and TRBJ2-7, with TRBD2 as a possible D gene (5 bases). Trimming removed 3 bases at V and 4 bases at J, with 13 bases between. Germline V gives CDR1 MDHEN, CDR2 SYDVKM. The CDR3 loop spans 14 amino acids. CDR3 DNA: TGTGCCAGCAGTTTTGGAGGAGATTGGTACGAGCAGTACTTC. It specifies CASSFGGDWYEQYF. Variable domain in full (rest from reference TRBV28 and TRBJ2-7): DVKVTQSSRYLVKRTGEKVFLECVQDMDHENMFWYRQDPGLGLRLIYFSYDVKMKEKGDIPEGYSVSREKKERFSLILESASTNQTSMYLCASSFGGDWYEQYFGPGTRLTVT.

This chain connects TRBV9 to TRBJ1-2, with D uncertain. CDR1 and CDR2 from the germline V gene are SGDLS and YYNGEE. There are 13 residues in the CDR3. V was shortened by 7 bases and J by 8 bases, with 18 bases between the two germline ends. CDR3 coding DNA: TGTGCCAGCGGTCGCGACGTTGTGGACGGCTACACCTTC. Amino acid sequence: CASGRDVVDGYTF.